A selection of T cell receptor beta chains follows, all from one sample in a study of cytomegalovirus exposure and HLA in healthy donors. Generated by immunoSEQ multiplex PCR, the TCRdb table keeps only in-frame clones and is missing some. The data show around 130,000 clones, with 81% seen just once and 2.2% held by the top ten. The sequencing input was PBMCs. These receptors originate from a woman aged 35 to 49 in good health and CMV-seronegative. Each CDR3 is given with its conserved first and last residue. The order of the fields is CDR3 length, J gene, D gene, clone size, V gene, CDR3 protein, CDR3 DNA. The D gene is left open where the match is weak. A row's size may be missing; if present it is once, few, many or a size class.

>15|TRBJ2-2|TRBD2|-|TRBV5-1
CASRVTSGSTGELFF
TGCGCCAGCAGGGTGACTAGCGGGAGCACCGGGGAGCTGTTTTTT
>14|TRBJ2-1|-|once|TRBV5-1
CASGPGDDTHEQFF
TGCGCCAGCGGCCCGGGGGATGATACCCATGAGCAGTTCTTC
>14|TRBJ1-5|-|-|TRBV30
CAWSVPGSNQPQHF
TGTGCCTGGAGTGTACCGGGTAGCAATCAGCCCCAGCATTTT
>14|TRBJ2-7|TRBD2|-|TRBV6-5
CASSRQAGKYEQYF
TGTGCCAGCAGCCGTCAAGCGGGGAAGTACGAGCAGTACTTC
>15|TRBJ2-7|-|-|TRBV5-6
CASSLEAGFVYEQYF
TGTGCCAGCAGCTTGGAGGCAGGGTTCGTCTACGAGCAGTACTTC
>16|TRBJ1-2|TRBD1|-|TRBV18
CASSPVTGGNFYGYTF
TGTGCCAGCTCACCGGTAACAGGGGGCAATTTCTATGGCTACACCTTC
>15|TRBJ2-1|-|-|TRBV28
CASSLLPSSNNEQFF
TGTGCCAGCAGTTTATTGCCTAGCTCTAACAATGAGCAGTTCTTC
>15|TRBJ2-1|TRBD2|-|TRBV6-5
CASSRSGGNYNEQFF
TGTGCCAGCAGCCGTAGCGGGGGAAACTACAATGAGCAGTTCTTC
>15|TRBJ2-7|TRBD1|-|TRBV2
CASRTGTGGWYEQYF
TGTGCCAGCAGGACAGGGACAGGGGGCTGGTACGAGCAGTACTTC
>15|TRBJ1-2|-|once|TRBV9
CASSARGGSNYGYTF
TGTGCCAGCAGCGCCAGGGGCGGTTCAAACTATGGCTACACCTTC
>15|TRBJ2-7|TRBD2|-|TRBV4-1
CASSLRLAGVYEQYF
TGCGCCAGCAGCCTTCGACTAGCGGGCGTATACGAGCAGTACTTC
>14|TRBJ1-3|TRBD1|-|TRBV7-3
CASSVTGAGNTIYF
TGTGCCAGCAGCGTGACAGGGGCTGGAAACACCATATATTTT
>17|TRBJ2-3|TRBD1|-|TRBV4-2
CASSQGLGQGAADTQYF
TGTGCCAGCAGCCAAGGTTTGGGACAGGGGGCCGCAGATACGCAGTATTTT
>13|TRBJ1-1|TRBD1|-|TRBV9
CASSRDRGTEAFF
TGTGCCAGCAGCCGGGACAGGGGCACTGAAGCTTTCTTT
>16|TRBJ2-1|-|-|TRBV15
CATSRKGQSSYNEQFF
TGTGCCACCAGCAGAAAAGGACAAAGCTCCTACAATGAGCAGTTCTTC
>14|TRBJ1-2|TRBD1|once|TRBV18
CASSKDRGQSGYTF
TGTGCCAGCTCAAAGGACAGGGGGCAGTCTGGCTACACCTTC
>14|TRBJ1-2|TRBD1|-|TRBV5-4
CASSFRDRGPGYTF
TGTGCCAGCAGCTTCCGGGACAGGGGGCCTGGCTACACCTTC
>16|TRBJ2-1|TRBD2|-|TRBV7-6
CASSLGWTSGKDEQFF
TGTGCCAGCAGCTTAGGGTGGACTAGCGGGAAGGATGAGCAGTTCTTC
>14|TRBJ1-1|-|-|TRBV19
CASADSGAHTEAFF
TGTGCCAGTGCCGATTCAGGGGCGCACACTGAAGCTTTCTTT
>21|TRBJ2-5|-|-|TRBV21-1
CASSKVLETRIPNGGQETQYF
TGTGCCAGCAGCAAAGTACTGGAAACTCGAATACCGAATGGGGGGCAAGAGACCCAGTACTTC
>14|TRBJ1-6|TRBD1|-|TRBV14
CASSQEQGSSPLHF
TGTGCCAGCAGCCAAGAACAGGGGAGTTCACCCCTCCACTTT
>15|TRBJ1-2|-|few|TRBV19
CASSRETGTPTGYTF
TGTGCCAGTAGTAGGGAGACAGGTACCCCTACCGGCTACACCTTC
>13|TRBJ1-1|-|-|TRBV27
CASSFSSNTEAFF
TGTGCCAGCAGTTTTAGTTCGAACACTGAAGCTTTCTTT
>17|TRBJ2-5|TRBD2|once|TRBV7-2
CASRPRGGTGDQETQYF
TGTGCCAGCAGGCCGCGGGGGGGGACGGGGGATCAAGAGACCCAGTACTTC
>14|TRBJ1-2|TRBD1|-|TRBV28
CASRKGGPTYGYTF
TGTGCCAGCAGAAAAGGGGGCCCAACCTATGGCTACACCTTC
>12|TRBJ2-7|-|-|TRBV29-1
CSVEGRADEQYF
TGCAGCGTTGAAGGGAGGGCCGACGAGCAGTACTTC
>18|TRBJ2-5|TRBD2|-|TRBV4-2
CASSRLAGGYQEVETQYF
TGTGCCAGCAGCCGGCTAGCGGGGGGCTATCAGGAAGTGGAGACCCAGTACTTC
>15|TRBJ2-7|TRBD2|-|TRBV10-1
CASSESGGIPYEQYF
TGCGCCAGCAGTGAGTCCGGGGGGATCCCCTACGAGCAGTACTTC
>14|TRBJ2-5|TRBD1|-|TRBV29-1
CSVETGQLQETQYF
TGCAGCGTAGAGACGGGACAGCTCCAAGAGACCCAGTACTTC
>13|TRBJ1-1|-|-|TRBV9
CASSDPGTTEAFF
TGTGCCAGCAGCGACCCGGGGACAACGGAAGCTTTCTTT
>15|TRBJ1-5|TRBD1|once|TRBV6-6
CASRFRDSSNQPQHF
TGTGCCAGCAGGTTCCGGGACAGTAGCAATCAGCCCCAGCATTTT
>19|TRBJ2-1|TRBD2|-|TRBV6-1
CASSAKTAPGTRANNEQFF
TGTGCCAGCAGTGCAAAAACCGCCCCGGGGACTAGAGCGAACAATGAGCAGTTCTTC
>18|TRBJ2-5|TRBD2|-|TRBV4-2
CASSQAVSGGVGGETQYF
TGTGCCAGCAGCCAAGCGGTTAGCGGGGGGGTCGGAGGGGAGACCCAGTACTTC
>15|TRBJ1-2|TRBD1|-|TRBV19
CASSIVGTAPGGYTF
TGTGCCAGTAGTATAGTTGGGACAGCTCCCGGGGGCTACACCTTC
>14|TRBJ2-3|-|-|TRBV15
CATSREGGTDTQYF
TGTGCCACCAGCAGAGAAGGGGGTACAGATACGCAGTATTTT
>15|TRBJ2-1|TRBD2|-|TRBV7-3
CASSLSGLVPNEQFF
TGTGCCAGCAGCTTATCCGGACTAGTCCCGAATGAGCAGTTCTTC
>14|TRBJ2-5|-|-|TRBV7-2
CASSLYRVRETQYF
TGTGCCAGCAGCCTTTACAGGGTCCGAGAGACCCAGTACTTC